A selection of T cell receptor beta chains follows, all from one sample in a study of cytomegalovirus exposure and HLA in healthy donors. Here immunoSEQ multiplex PCR was the method, and the copy in TCRdb shows in-frame clones only, minus some. This table has about 140,000 clones, 80% to 90% appearing once. The sequenced sample was PBMCs. These TCRs come from a young woman in good health and CMV-seropositive. The CDR3 runs from the conserved cysteine through the conserved F or W. Fields, in order: J gene, V gene, D gene, CDR3 length, clone size, CDR3 DNA, CDR3 protein. D genes are given only for firm matches. Clone size is given for some rows only: seen once, a few or many times, or a class if the clone is expanded.

>TRBJ1-6|TRBV15|TRBD1|15|NA
TGTGCCACCAGCAGAGATGGACAGGCGAATTCACCCCTCCACTTT
CATSRDGQANSPLHF
>TRBJ1-3|TRBV28|NA|14|NA
TGTGCCAGCAGTTGGGGGGGAGGTGGAAACACCATATATTTT
CASSWGGGGNTIYF
>TRBJ2-3|TRBV4-2|NA|14|once
TGTGCCAGCAGCCCGCATACGGGCACAGATACGCAGTATTTT
CASSPHTGTDTQYF
>TRBJ1-2|TRBV4-1|NA|16|NA
TGCGCCAGCAGCCAAGATTTCCGGACAGCTAACTATGGCTACACCTTC
CASSQDFRTANYGYTF
>TRBJ2-7|TRBV4-3|NA|14|NA
TGCGCCAGCAGCCAAGAATGGAGGGGGCGAGAGCAGTACTTC
CASSQEWRGREQYF
>TRBJ2-1|TRBV9|NA|15|NA
TGTGCCAGCAGCGTAGCGGGGGACGTCTACAATGAGCAGTTCTTC
CASSVAGDVYNEQFF
>TRBJ1-3|TRBV19|NA|13|NA
TGTGCCAGTAGGAGACTCGAAGGAAACACCATATATTTT
CASRRLEGNTIYF
>TRBJ1-5|TRBV28|NA|13|NA
TGTGCCGTACGTCAGGGGATCAATCAGCCCCAGCATTTT
CAVRQGINQPQHF
>TRBJ1-6|TRBV19|NA|13|once
TGTGCCAGTAAGCGCGGGGAGGGTTCACCCCTCCACTTT
CASKRGEGSPLHF
>TRBJ2-6|TRBV18|NA|14|NA
TGTGCCAGCTCACCCGGGTCTGGGGCCAACGTCCTGACTTTC
CASSPGSGANVLTF
>TRBJ1-5|TRBV30|TRBD1|14|NA
TGTGCCTGGAGTGGAACGACAGGGAATCAGCCCCAGCATTTT
CAWSGTTGNQPQHF
>TRBJ1-2|TRBV5-1|NA|14|few
TGCGCCAGCAGCTTCACAGGTGGCAACTATGGCTACACCTTC
CASSFTGGNYGYTF
>TRBJ1-2|TRBV5-4|TRBD1|15|NA
TGTGCCAGCAGCTTGCCGGGACAGGGATCCTATGGCTACACCTTC
CASSLPGQGSYGYTF
>TRBJ1-6|TRBV6-5|TRBD1|15|NA
TGTGCCAGCAGGGGACAGGGGAAGGTTAATTCACCCCTCCACTTT
CASRGQGKVNSPLHF
>TRBJ2-2|TRBV5-6|TRBD1|13|once
TGTGCCAGTTTCAGGGGGCTTGTCGGGGAGCTGTTTTTT
CASFRGLVGELFF
>TRBJ2-3|TRBV5-6|NA|16|NA
TGTGCCAGCAACAGCATCAGGAGAGCGGACACAGATACGCAGTATTTT
CASNSIRRADTDTQYF
>TRBJ1-5|TRBV13|TRBD1|13|NA
TGTGCCAGCAGCCAGGGACAGAATCAGCCCCAGCATTTT
CASSQGQNQPQHF
>TRBJ2-3|TRBV9|TRBD2|17|once
TGTGCCAGCAGCGGCGGACTAGCGGGTTGGGGGACAGATACGCAGTATTTT
CASSGGLAGWGTDTQYF
>TRBJ1-1|TRBV7-2|NA|13|once
TGTGCCAGCAGCTTAGACAGGCTAAATGAAGCTTTCTTT
CASSLDRLNEAFF
>TRBJ1-2|TRBV27|NA|16|NA
TGTGCCAGCAGTTTTTGGAACGGCAGGGCGGACTATGGCTACACCTTC
CASSFWNGRADYGYTF
>TRBJ2-7|TRBV19|TRBD1|16|NA
TGTGCCAGTAGTGCCCGGCCCAGGGGGCGTGCTTACGAGCAGTACTTC
CASSARPRGRAYEQYF
>TRBJ2-7|TRBV6-1|TRBD1|13|NA
TGTGCCAGTAGGGTTCGAAGGGGGCCGGAGCAGTACTTC
CASRVRRGPEQYF
>TRBJ1-1|TRBV2|TRBD1|16|NA
TGTGCCAGCAGTGAAGCGGAACGGGGACAGGGGGTTGAAGCTTTCTTT
CASSEAERGQGVEAFF
>TRBJ2-7|TRBV7-9|TRBD2|15|NA
TGTGCCAGCAGCTTACGGGGGGGTCTCTCCTACGAGCAGTACTTC
CASSLRGGLSYEQYF
>TRBJ2-7|TRBV18|TRBD2|15|NA
TGTGCCAGCTCACCGGCCCAGCGGGGTGCCTACGAGCAGTACTTC
CASSPAQRGAYEQYF
>TRBJ2-1|TRBV29-1|NA|13|NA
TGCAGCGTTCAGAGGAGCTCCTACAATGAGCAGTTCTTC
CSVQRSSYNEQFF
>TRBJ1-5|TRBV5-4|NA|13|NA
TGTGCCAGCAGCTTTTGGGGGGTCCAGCCCCAGCATTTT
CASSFWGVQPQHF
>TRBJ2-7|TRBV5-1|TRBD1|16|NA
TGCGCCAGCAGCCCCTTAGGACAGGGTGTTACCTACGAGCAGTACTTC
CASSPLGQGVTYEQYF
>TRBJ2-7|TRBV6-5|NA|15|NA
TGTGCCAGCAGTTACTCGGTACACAGCTCCTACGAGCAGTACTTC
CASSYSVHSSYEQYF
>TRBJ1-1|TRBV29-1|TRBD1|14|NA
TGCAGCGTTGTCCTCAGGGGGCATACCCCAGAAGCTTTCTTT
CSVVLRGHTPEAFF
>TRBJ2-5|TRBV29-1|TRBD2|21|NA
TGCAGCGTTGTGTCCCCGGGACTAGCGGGAGACGCGGATATATTATTTGAGACCCAGTACTTC
CSVVSPGLAGDADILFETQYF
>TRBJ1-5|TRBV2|NA|15|NA
TGTGCCAGCAGTGGCGAGAGGGGGAGCAATCAGCCCCAGCATTTT
CASSGERGSNQPQHF
>TRBJ1-1|TRBV30|NA|13|NA
TGTGCCTGGAGTGTATTTCTGGAGGGGTCGGCTTTCTTT
CAWSVFLEGSAFF
>TRBJ2-5|TRBV28|TRBD1|13|NA
TGTGCCAGCAGTCCAGGGACAGTTGAGACCCAGTACTTC
CASSPGTVETQYF
>TRBJ1-2|TRBV4-2|NA|16|NA
TGTGCCAGCAGCCAAAAAACCCGGGGACAAGTCCTAGGCTACACCTTC
CASSQKTRGQVLGYTF
>TRBJ1-2|TRBV5-1|TRBD1|16|few
TGCGCCAGCAGCTTGGGACTCCCGGGACAGCCCTATGGCTACACCTTC
CASSLGLPGQPYGYTF
>TRBJ1-1|TRBV5-1|TRBD1|15|NA
TGCGCCAGCAGCTCCACCCGACAGGGGAGAACTGAAGCTTTCTTT
CASSSTRQGRTEAFF
>TRBJ2-3|TRBV4-2|TRBD2|18|NA
TGTGCCAGCAGCCAAAAAACCCTAGCGGGGACTAGCACAGATACGCAGTATTTT
CASSQKTLAGTSTDTQYF
>TRBJ1-3|TRBV7-9|NA|12|NA
TGTGCCAGCAGCTTAGGAGGGAACACCATATATTTT
CASSLGGNTIYF
>TRBJ1-2|TRBV6-1|NA|15|NA
TGTGCCAGCAACCGAAGTAGGGCCAGGGCAGCCGGCTACACCTTC
CASNRSRARAAGYTF
>TRBJ1-6|TRBV7-9|NA|17|NA
TGTGCCAGCAGCTCCGGGTGGGGGGACTCCTATAATTCACCCCTCCACTTT
CASSSGWGDSYNSPLHF
>TRBJ2-1|TRBV19|TRBD1|15|NA
TGTGCCAGTAGTATAGGACAGGGGACTTGGGGTGAGCAGTTCTTC
CASSIGQGTWGEQFF
>TRBJ2-5|TRBV4-1|TRBD1|16|NA
TGCGCCAGCAGCCGTCAAGAACAGGGGGCGAAGGAGACCCAGTACTTC
CASSRQEQGAKETQYF
>TRBJ1-4|TRBV30|NA|14|NA
TGTGCCTGGAGTGTCCCCGGGGTTAATGAAAAACTGTTTTTT
CAWSVPGVNEKLFF
>TRBJ2-3|TRBV30|NA|14|NA
TGTGCCCGCTTGGAGGGTGACGCCACAGATACGCAGTATTTT
CARLEGDATDTQYF
>TRBJ2-7|TRBV18|TRBD1|15|NA
TGTGCCAGCTCACCACCTGGGACAGGGGCTATGGAGCAGTACTTC
CASSPPGTGAMEQYF
>TRBJ2-1|TRBV5-4|TRBD2|15|once
TGTGCCAGCAGTTTCGGGGGTAGCGGGCTCAATGAGCAGTTCTTC
CASSFGGSGLNEQFF
>TRBJ2-5|TRBV7-9|NA|14|NA
TGTGCCAGCAGCCCCGAGGGGGTTGGGGAGACCCAGTACTTC
CASSPEGVGETQYF
>TRBJ1-6|TRBV30|NA|16|few
TGTGCCTGGAGTGTAGTTCACAGCCAACTTAATTCACCCCTCCACTTT
CAWSVVHSQLNSPLHF
>TRBJ1-2|TRBV5-6|TRBD1|15|once
TGTGCCAGCAGCGCTGCCGGGACAGGCGACTATGGCTACACCTTC
CASSAAGTGDYGYTF
>TRBJ1-1|TRBV28|NA|15|few
TGTGCCAGCACCCTCTGGACAGACTTGAACACTGAAGCTTTCTTT
CASTLWTDLNTEAFF
>TRBJ2-3|TRBV5-1|TRBD1|16|NA
TGCGCCAGCAGCTTGAGGACAGGGCCCGTCCTGGATACGCAGTATTTT
CASSLRTGPVLDTQYF
>TRBJ2-2|TRBV4-3|TRBD1|16|NA
TGCGCCAGCAGCCAAGAGACAGGGGCTAACACCGGGGAGCTGTTTTTT
CASSQETGANTGELFF